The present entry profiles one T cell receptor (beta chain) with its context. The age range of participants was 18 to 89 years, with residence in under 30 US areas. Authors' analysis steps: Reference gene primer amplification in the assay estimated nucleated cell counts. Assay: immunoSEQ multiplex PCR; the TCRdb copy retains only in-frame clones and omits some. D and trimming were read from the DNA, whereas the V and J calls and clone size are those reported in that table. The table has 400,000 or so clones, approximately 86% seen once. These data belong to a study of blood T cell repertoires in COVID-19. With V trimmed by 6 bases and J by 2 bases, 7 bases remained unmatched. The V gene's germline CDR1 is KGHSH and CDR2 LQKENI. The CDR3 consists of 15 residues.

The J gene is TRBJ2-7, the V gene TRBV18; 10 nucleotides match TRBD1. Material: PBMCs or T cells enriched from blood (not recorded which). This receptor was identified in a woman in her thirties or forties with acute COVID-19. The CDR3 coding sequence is TGTGCCAGCTCGTCGTCCGGACAGGGGGCCTACGAGCAGTACTTC. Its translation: CASSSSGQGAYEQYF.